Below are 3 T cell receptor beta chains sequenced from a single sample in a study of blood T cell repertoires in COVID-19. The assay was immunoSEQ multiplex PCR, and TCRdb's table has in-frame clones only and misses some. The sample carries under 250,000 clones, almost 85% recorded once. Specimen: peripheral blood. Receptor source: a woman between 40 and 50 years old with acute or convalescent COVID-19.

V gene TRBV19 combines with J gene TRBJ2-5; 9 nucleotides agree with TRBD1. Germline assignment: CDR1 LNHDA and CDR2 SQIVND (reference sequence). The CDR3 runs 16 residues. V gave up 4 bases and J gave up 5 bases; unmatched junction bases: 11. CDR3 bases: TGTGCCAGTAGTACACCACCGGGACAGGGCTACGAGACCCAGTACTTC. Protein product: CASSTPPGQGYETQYF.

V is TRBV3-1 (or the pseudogene TRBV3-2) and J is TRBJ1-3; unclear D gene. Trimming cost V 3 bases and J 4 bases, with 10 bases left between them. This CDR3 contains 14 residues. Germline V CDR1 and CDR2: LGHDT, YNNKEL (reference sequence). In DNA form, the CDR3 reads TGTGCCAGCAGCCAGGGTGAGGGAGGAAACACCATATATTTT. Protein: CASSQGEGGNTIYF.

The chain has TRBV5-1 and TRBJ2-1; D is perhaps TRBD2 (5 bases). V was pared by 4 bases and J by 7 bases, with 9 bases between. Germline V gene lookup returns CDR1 SGHRS and CDR2 YFSETQ. CDR3 length: 12 amino acids. The CDR3 region is CASSQSGNEQFF. CDR3 bases: TGCGCCAGCAGCCAAAGCGGTAATGAGCAGTTCTTC.